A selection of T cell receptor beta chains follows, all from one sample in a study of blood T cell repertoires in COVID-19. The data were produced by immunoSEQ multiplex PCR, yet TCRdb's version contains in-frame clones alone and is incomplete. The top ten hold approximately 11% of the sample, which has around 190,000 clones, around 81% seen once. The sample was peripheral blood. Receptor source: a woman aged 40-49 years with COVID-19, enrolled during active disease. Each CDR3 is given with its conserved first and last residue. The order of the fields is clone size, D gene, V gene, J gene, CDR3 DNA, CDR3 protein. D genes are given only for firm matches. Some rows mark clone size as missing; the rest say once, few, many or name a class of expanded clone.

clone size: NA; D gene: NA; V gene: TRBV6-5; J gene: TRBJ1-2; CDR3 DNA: TGTGCCAGCAGATGGGGGCAGCCCTATAACTATGGCTACACCTTC; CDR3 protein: CASRWGQPYNYGYTF
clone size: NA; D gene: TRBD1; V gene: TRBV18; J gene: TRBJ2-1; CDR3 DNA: TGTGCCAGCTCACCGAGACAGGGGGCCTACAATGAGCAGTTCTTC; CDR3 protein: CASSPRQGAYNEQFF
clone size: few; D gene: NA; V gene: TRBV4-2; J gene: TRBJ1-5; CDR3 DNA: TGTGCCAGCAGCCAGGATACCGGGAGCAATCAGCCCCAGCATTTT; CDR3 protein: CASSQDTGSNQPQHF
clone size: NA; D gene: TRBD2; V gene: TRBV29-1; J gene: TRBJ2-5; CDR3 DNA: TGCAGCGTTGGACTAGCTCGCGAGACCCAGTACTTC; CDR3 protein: CSVGLARETQYF
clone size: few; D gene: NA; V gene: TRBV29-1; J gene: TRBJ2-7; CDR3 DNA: TGCAGCGTCCGCCGCCCCCTATCCGATGAGCAGTACTTC; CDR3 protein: CSVRRPLSDEQYF
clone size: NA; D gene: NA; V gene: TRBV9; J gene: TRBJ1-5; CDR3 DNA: TGTGCCAGCAGCCTCGGACAGAGCAATCAGCCCCAGCATTTT; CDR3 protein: CASSLGQSNQPQHF
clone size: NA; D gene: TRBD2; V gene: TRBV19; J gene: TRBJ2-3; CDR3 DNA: TGTGCCAGTAGTATCGTGGGGGGGAGGTCAGATACGCAGTATTTT; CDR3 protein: CASSIVGGRSDTQYF
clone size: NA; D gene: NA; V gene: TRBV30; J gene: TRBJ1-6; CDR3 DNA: TGTGCCTGGAGTGTGGTTCAAGGAGCCCTCCACTTT; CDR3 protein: CAWSVVQGALHF
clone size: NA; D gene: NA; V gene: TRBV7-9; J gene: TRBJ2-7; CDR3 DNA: TGTGCCAGCAGCTTAGACTCAGGTAACGAGCAGTACTTC; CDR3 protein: CASSLDSGNEQYF
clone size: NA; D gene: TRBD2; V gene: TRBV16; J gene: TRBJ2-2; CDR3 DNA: TGTGCCAGCAGCCAATCACTAGCGGACACCGGGGAGCTGTTTTTT; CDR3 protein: CASSQSLADTGELFF
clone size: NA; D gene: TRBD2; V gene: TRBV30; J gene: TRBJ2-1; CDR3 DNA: TGTGCCTGGGGGCATAGCGGGAGCTACAATGAGCAGTTCTTC; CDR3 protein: CAWGHSGSYNEQFF
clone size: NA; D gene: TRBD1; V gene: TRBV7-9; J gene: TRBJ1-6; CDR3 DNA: TGTGCCAGCAGCCCGGGACAGAGTAATTCACCCCTCCACTTT; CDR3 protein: CASSPGQSNSPLHF
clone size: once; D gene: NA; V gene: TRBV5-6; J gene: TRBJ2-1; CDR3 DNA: TGTGCCAGCAGCCTCTATTTCGATGAGCAGTTCTTC; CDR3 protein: CASSLYFDEQFF
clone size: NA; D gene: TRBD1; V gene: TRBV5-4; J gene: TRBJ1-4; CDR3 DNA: TGTGCCAGCAGCAGGACAGGGGATGATGAAAAACTGTTTTTT; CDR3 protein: CASSRTGDDEKLFF
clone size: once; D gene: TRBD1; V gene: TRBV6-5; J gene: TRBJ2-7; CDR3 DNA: TGTGCCAGCAGTAAGCCGGGACAGAGTTACGAGCAGTACTTC; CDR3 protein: CASSKPGQSYEQYF
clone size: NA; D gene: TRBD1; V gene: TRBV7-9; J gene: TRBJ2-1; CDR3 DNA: TGTGCCAGCAGCACCGAGGGGGCGCACAACAATGAGCAGTTCTTC; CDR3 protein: CASSTEGAHNNEQFF
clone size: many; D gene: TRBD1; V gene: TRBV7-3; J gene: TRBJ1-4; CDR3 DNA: TGTGCCAGCAGCCAGGACAGGGAGGGGAAGGAGGCTAATGAAAAACTGTTTTTT; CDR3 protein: CASSQDREGKEANEKLFF
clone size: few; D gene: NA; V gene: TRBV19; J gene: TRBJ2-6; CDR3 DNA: TGTGCCAGTAGACTTCGTACTGGAGGAGGGACTGGGGCCAACGTCCTGACTTTC; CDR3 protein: CASRLRTGGGTGANVLTF
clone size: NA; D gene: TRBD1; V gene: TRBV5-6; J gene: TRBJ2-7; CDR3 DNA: TGTGCCAGCAGCCCGGACAGGGGTTTGCTCGAGCAGTACTTC; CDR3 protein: CASSPDRGLLEQYF
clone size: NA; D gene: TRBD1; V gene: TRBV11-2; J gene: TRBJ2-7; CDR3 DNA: TGTGCCAGCAGCTTAGATCTAGGACAGGGGTACGAGCAGTACTTC; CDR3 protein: CASSLDLGQGYEQYF
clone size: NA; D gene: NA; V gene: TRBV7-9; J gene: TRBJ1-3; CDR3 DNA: TGTGCCAGCAGCTTAGATGGGAGCGCCGCCTCTGGAAACACCATATATTTT; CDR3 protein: CASSLDGSAASGNTIYF
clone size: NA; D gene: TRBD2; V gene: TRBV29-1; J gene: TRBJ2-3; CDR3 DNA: TGCAGCGTTCGAAACCCCCGGGCTAGCGGTCGCACAGATACGCAGTATTTT; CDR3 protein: CSVRNPRASGRTDTQYF